This T cell receptor (beta chain) was obtained from a study of identical twins. The CDR3 is 12 residues long. Germline V lookup: CDR1 DFQATT, CDR2 SNEGSKA (reference sequence). This clonotype has more than one count but fewer than ten. TCRdb reprocessed the 5' RACE reads with MiXCR, giving one entry per CDR3 protein. The sample shows 250,000 to 300,000 distinct CDR3 sequences, 8% to 9.5% of them seen only once. These data also formed part of another study, on yellow fever vaccine responses in identical twins.

Sequenced material: CD8+ T cells sorted from blood. The clonotype originates from a woman younger than 35 in good health. The chain uses TRBV20-1 and TRBJ1-1, with D possibly TRBD1 on 6 matching bases. The CDR3 spells CSRGHLNTEAFF. For the CDR3, the DNA is TGCAGCCGGGGACATTTAAACACTGAAGCTTTCTTT.